The source of this T cell receptor (beta chain) is a study of graft-versus-host responses after intestinal transplantation. On this clone: The target antigen is unknown.

Repertoires were generated with immunoSEQ multiplex PCR, while TCRdb's copy carries only in-frame clones and drops some. The sample consists of some 48,000 clones, roughly 83% of them appearing once. This TCR was sampled from a human donor who was the organ donor for an intestinal transplant. The specimen was unstimulated CD4+ T cells sorted from spleen or lymph node cells, collected before transplant.

The CDR3 reads CASSLAAGGPYEQYF. CDR3 in DNA: TGTGCCAGCAGTTTGGCAGCGGGGGGCCCCTACGAGCAGTACTTC. The chain is built from TRBV6-5 and TRBJ2-7; 9 bases map to TRBD2. This CDR3 region has 15 residues. Germline loops: CDR1 MNHEY, CDR2 SVGAGI. V lost 4 bases and J lost 2; bases outside the gene matches: 6.